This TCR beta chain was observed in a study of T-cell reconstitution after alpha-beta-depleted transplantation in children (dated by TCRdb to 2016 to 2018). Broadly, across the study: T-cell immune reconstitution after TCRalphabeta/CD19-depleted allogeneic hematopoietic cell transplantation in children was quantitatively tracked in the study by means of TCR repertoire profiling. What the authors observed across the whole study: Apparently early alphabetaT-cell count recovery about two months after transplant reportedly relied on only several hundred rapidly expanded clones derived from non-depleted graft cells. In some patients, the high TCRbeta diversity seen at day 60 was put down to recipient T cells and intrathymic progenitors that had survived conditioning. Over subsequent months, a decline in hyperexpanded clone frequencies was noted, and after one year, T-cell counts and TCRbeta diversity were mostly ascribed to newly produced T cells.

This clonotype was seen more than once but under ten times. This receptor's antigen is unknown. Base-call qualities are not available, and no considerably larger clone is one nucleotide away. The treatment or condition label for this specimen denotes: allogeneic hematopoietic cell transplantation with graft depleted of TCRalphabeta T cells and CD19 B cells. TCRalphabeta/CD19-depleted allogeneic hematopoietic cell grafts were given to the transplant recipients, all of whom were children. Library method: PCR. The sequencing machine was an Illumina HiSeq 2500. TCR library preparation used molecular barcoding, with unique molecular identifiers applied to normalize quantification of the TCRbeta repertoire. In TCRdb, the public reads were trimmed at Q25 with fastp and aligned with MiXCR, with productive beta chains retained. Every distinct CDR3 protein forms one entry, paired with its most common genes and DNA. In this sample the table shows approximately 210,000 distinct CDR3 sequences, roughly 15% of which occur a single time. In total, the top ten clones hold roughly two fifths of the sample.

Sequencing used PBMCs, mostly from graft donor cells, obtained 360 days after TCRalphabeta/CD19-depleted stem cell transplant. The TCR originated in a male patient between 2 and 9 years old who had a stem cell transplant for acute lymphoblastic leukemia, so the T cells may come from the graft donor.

The CDR3 in this case is CASSPDGTGTGYTF. Read as DNA, the sequence is TGTGCCAGCTCACCAGACGGGACAGGGACTGGCTACACCTTC. Recombination linked TRBV18 to TRBJ1-2; 9 central bases correspond to TRBD1. Based on the germline V gene, the CDR1 and CDR2 sequences are KGHSH and LQKENI. Unmatched junction bases come to 5, with V trimmed by 2 bases and J by 7 bases. Including the terminal cysteine and phenylalanine, the CDR3 comprises 14 residues. The CDR3 DNA has 42 bases and is translated from base 1.